A selection of T cell receptor beta chains follows, all from one sample in a study of siplizumab effects on memory and regulatory T cells. The repertoire was sequenced with immunoSEQ multiplex PCR; TCRdb's copy has only in-frame clones and lacks some. The sample contains roughly 100,000 clones, 93% of which appear only once. The sample was Tregs sorted from blood. The receptors were gathered from a human donor in good health. CDR3s leave out the opening cysteine and the closing phenylalanine or tryptophan.

v_call	cdr3_aa
TRBV27	ASSLSWRYEQY
TRBV5-6	ASSLGDRDEAF
TRBV5-4	ASSPRTSGSSYEQY
TRBV5-1	ASSLGVGGSSRELF
TRBV6-5	ASSYSNAGGLAF
TRBV29-1	SATGPTNEKLF
TRBV7-9	ASSLPSRGYEQY
TRBV30	AWSVRASGTQF
TRBV27	ASSAHRGIYYEQY
TRBV18	ASSPPTSGGTLYEQY
TRBV7-9	ASSSQGTEAF
TRBV7-3	ASSLTYLGELF
TRBV14	ASSQDGGTTQY
TRBV6-4	ASSVELGGYEQY
TRBV6-1	ASSEFLVDRYEQY
TRBV29-1	SVIQGYYGYT
TRBV9	ASAGPGTDTQY
TRBV5-1	ASSIRQSDTQY
TRBV7-2	ASSPGQVAGRSEQY
TRBV5-1	ASSLETGIDSPLH
TRBV5-1	ASSLWGPQATNEQF
TRBV5-1	ASSPRDRGSPLH